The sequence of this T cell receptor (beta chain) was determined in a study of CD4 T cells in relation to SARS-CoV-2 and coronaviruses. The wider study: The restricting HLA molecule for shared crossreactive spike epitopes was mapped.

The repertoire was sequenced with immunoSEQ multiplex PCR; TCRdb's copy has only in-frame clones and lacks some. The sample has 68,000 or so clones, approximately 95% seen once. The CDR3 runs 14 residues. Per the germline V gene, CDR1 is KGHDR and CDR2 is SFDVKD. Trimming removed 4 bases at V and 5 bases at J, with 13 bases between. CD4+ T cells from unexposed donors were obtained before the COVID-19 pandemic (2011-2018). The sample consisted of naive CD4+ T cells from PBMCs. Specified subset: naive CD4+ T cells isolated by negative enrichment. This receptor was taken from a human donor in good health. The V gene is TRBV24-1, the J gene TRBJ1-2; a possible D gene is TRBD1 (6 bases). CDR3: CATSDEQGGYGYTF. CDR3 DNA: TGTGCCACCAGTGACGAACAGGGCGGATATGGCTACACCTTC.